This TCR beta chain is from a study of T cell changes during pregnancy in multiple sclerosis. Profiling relied on immunoSEQ multiplex PCR, and the TCRdb table lists in-frame clones only, not all of them. This table has some 49,000 clones, about 91% appearing once. CDR1 is SEHNR, CDR2 FQNEAQ, per germline (reference sequence). The CDR3 spans 14 residues. Trimming took 0 bases from V and 2 from J, leaving 7 bases between them. The clonotype comes from a female donor in good health, enrolled as a control in a pregnancy study. Sequenced material: CD4+ T cells from peripheral blood mononuclear cells, taken in the second trimester of pregnancy. The rearrangement links TRBV7-9 to TRBJ1-1; D unresolved. The CDR3 nucleotides are TGTGCCAGCAGCTTAGCGGCGGCTAACACTGAAGCTTTCTTT. It encodes CASSLAAANTEAFF.